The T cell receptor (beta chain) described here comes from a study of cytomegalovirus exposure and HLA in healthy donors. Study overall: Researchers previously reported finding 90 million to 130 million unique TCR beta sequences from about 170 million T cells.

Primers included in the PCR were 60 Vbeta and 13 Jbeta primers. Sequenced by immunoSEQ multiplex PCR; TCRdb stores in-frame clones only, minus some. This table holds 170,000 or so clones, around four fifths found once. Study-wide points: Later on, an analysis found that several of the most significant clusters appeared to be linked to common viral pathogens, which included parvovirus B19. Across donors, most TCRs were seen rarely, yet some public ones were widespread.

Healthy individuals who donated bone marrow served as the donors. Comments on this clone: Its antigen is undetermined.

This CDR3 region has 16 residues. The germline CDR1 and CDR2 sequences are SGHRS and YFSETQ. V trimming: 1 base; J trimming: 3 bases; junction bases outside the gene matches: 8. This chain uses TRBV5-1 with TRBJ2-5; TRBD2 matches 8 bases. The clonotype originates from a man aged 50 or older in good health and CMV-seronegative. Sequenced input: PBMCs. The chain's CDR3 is CASSLFPAGEEETQYF. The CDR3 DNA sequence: TGCGCCAGCAGCTTGTTTCCAGCGGGAGAAGAAGAGACCCAGTACTTC.